This T cell receptor beta chain is from a study of shared clonotypes between healthy human individuals. Turning to the study itself: Per-donor plates numbered three CD4 naive, three CD4 memory, two CD8 naive and one CD8 memory.

The V gene lost 0 bases and the J gene lost 3 bases, with 21 bases spanning the gap. This CDR3 has 18 residues. The V gene's germline CDR1 is SGHNT and CDR2 YENEEA. Note on this clone: Antigen unknown.

Study findings and constraints: The study found roughly 5% of naive CD4 clonotypes shared across several donors.

CD45RO-negative, CCR7-positively selected cells formed the naive CD8 fraction, excluding terminally differentiated effector memory CD45RA+ cells. Each donor was a Caucasian adult residing in Nashville, Tennessee. Repertoires were generated with immunoSEQ multiplex PCR, while TCRdb's copy carries only in-frame clones and drops some. Among around 2,100,000 clones listed, 85% to 95% were seen once. The sequence derives from a man aged 18 to 30 in good health. J is TRBJ2-7 and V is TRBV11-3; TRBD2 is a possible D gene (6 bases). The sample comprised naive CD8+ T cells sorted from blood. The CDR3 loop is CASSLDDLWDGGIYEQYF. The DNA of the CDR3 is TGTGCCAGCAGCTTAGATGACTTATGGGACGGGGGAATCTACGAGCAGTACTTC. The complete variable domain, with remaining parts taken from reference TRBV11-3 and TRBJ2-7, reads EAGVVQSPRYKIIEKKQPVAFWCNPISGHNTLYWYLQNLGQGPELLIRYENEEAVDDSQLPKDRFSAERLKGVDSTLKIQPAELGDSAVYLCASSLDDLWDGGIYEQYFGPGTRLTVT.